This is a list of T cell receptor beta chains from one sample in a study of cytomegalovirus exposure and HLA in healthy donors. Here immunoSEQ multiplex PCR was the method, and the copy in TCRdb shows in-frame clones only, minus some. This sample yields more than 85,000 clones, of which roughly four fifths are seen a single time; under 1.5% belongs to the top ten. Sequenced sample: PBMCs. The receptors originated from a man aged 35-49 years in good health and CMV-seronegative. CDR3s leave out the opening cysteine and the closing phenylalanine or tryptophan. Fields, in order: V gene, CDR3 length, J gene, CDR3 protein.

TRBV11-2,13,TRBJ1-1,ASSPPRGVNTEAF
TRBV7-2,15,TRBJ1-4,ASSSPPGHRLGEKLF
TRBV12-5,14,TRBJ1-5,ASGPRGGGSNQPQH
TRBV11-1,12,TRBJ2-7,ASSLRGGGYEQY
TRBV6-1,12,TRBJ1-2,ASSGQPGIGGYT
TRBV4-1,13,TRBJ2-5,ASSHRDTGEETQY
TRBV6-5,13,TRBJ2-7,ASSTSGGATYEQY
TRBV19,13,TRBJ2-7,ASRGWTAQTYEQY
TRBV25-1,13,TRBJ2-7,ASSDFLAGVLEQY
TRBV9,17,TRBJ2-2,ASSGVLQNLAGESGELF
TRBV4-1,12,TRBJ2-2,ASSQERRSEELF
TRBV4-3,13,TRBJ2-1,ASSQGRGGFDEQF
TRBV5-4,14,TRBJ2-5,ASSWGGAGLVETQY
TRBV27,12,TRBJ2-7,ASSLSGETYEQY
TRBV14,14,TRBJ2-5,ASSPISGTGGETQY